The 13 T cell receptor beta chains below all came from one sample that was sequenced in a study of blood T cell repertoires in COVID-19. TCRdb keeps only in-frame clones here, not all; method: immunoSEQ multiplex PCR. The table includes roughly 200,000 clones, 82% detected once. Material for sequencing was peripheral blood. The origin of the receptors is a woman aged 60-70 years with COVID-19, enrolled during active disease.

This sequence joins TRBV9 and TRBJ2-5; 10 bases map to TRBD2. CDR1 SGDLS and CDR2 YYNGEE come from the germline V gene. The J segment lost 3 bases and the V segment lost 4 bases, leaving 3 bases of the junction unmatched. CDR3 length equals 14 residues. The CDR3: CASSYGLAEETQYF. CDR3 bases: TGTGCCAGCAGCTATGGACTAGCGGAAGAGACCCAGTACTTC.

J is TRBJ2-1 and V is TRBV15, with 9 bases matching TRBD2. The trim removed 3 bases at V and 6 bases at J, leaving 12 bases unmatched. The CDR3 extends over 17 amino acids. Looked up from germline, CDR1 is LNHNV and CDR2 is YYDKDF (reference sequence). CDR3 amino acids: CATSREMAGGPFNEQFF. In nucleotides, the CDR3 is TGTGCCACCAGCAGGGAGATGGCGGGAGGGCCTTTCAATGAGCAGTTCTTC. Full variable domain (rest looked up from reference TRBV15 and TRBJ2-1): DAMVIQNPRYQVTQFGKPVTLSCSQTLNHNVMYWYQQKSSQAPKLLFHYYDKDFNNEADTPDNFQSRRPNTSFCFLDIRSPGLGDTAMYLCATSREMAGGPFNEQFFGPGTRLTVL.

This clone was counted between two and nine times. V gene TRBV7-2 combines with J gene TRBJ1-2; TRBD1 matches at 9 bases. CDR1 is SGHTA, CDR2 FQGNSA, per germline. The CDR3 length is 15 residues. The V and J ends lost 1 base and 4 bases, in that order; junction bases with no gene match: 4. The CDR3 here is CASSLEGTGSYGYTF. Written as DNA, the CDR3 is TGTGCCAGCAGCTTAGAGGGGACAGGGTCCTATGGCTACACCTTC.

In DNA, the CDR3 is TGTGCCAGCAGCCAGGGACTAGCTGAATTTACCTACGAGCAGTACTTC. Protein product: CASSQGLAEFTYEQYF. The gene calls are TRBV7-8 and TRBJ2-7; 9 bases map to TRBD2. CDR3 length equals 16 residues. CDR1 is SGHVS and CDR2 is FQNEAQ in the germline V gene. V shed 5 bases and J 2 bases; nucleotides not matched to a gene: 10.

This chain connects TRBV19 to TRBJ2-1; tentative D call: TRBD2 (6 bases). V was clipped by 6 bases and J by 6 bases, with 21 bases between them. The CDR3 consists of 16 residues. Germline V CDR1 and CDR2: LNHDA, SQIVND (reference sequence). This chain's CDR3 is CASSSPAGRVSNEQFF. The CDR3 DNA is TGTGCCAGTAGCTCCCCCGCGGGAAGGGTCTCCAATGAGCAGTTCTTC.

This chain joins TRBV5-1 and TRBJ1-4, with D unresolved. V lost 4 bases to trimming and J lost 8 bases, with 15 bases between them. Germline V CDR1 and CDR2: SGHRS, YFSETQ. The CDR3 has 14 residues. CDR3: CASSPGLGEEKLFF. CDR3 coding DNA: TGCGCCAGCAGCCCCGGACTGGGCGAAGAAAAACTGTTTTTT.

This chain links TRBV7-9 with TRBJ1-2; 7 bases are a match to TRBD1. Germline V lookup: CDR1 SEHNR, CDR2 FQNEAQ (reference sequence). The length of the CDR3 is 15 residues. Trimming at V came to 6 bases and at J to 5 bases, leaving 12 bases not matched to a gene. The CDR3 sequence: CASSSLRGGGYGYTF. The CDR3 nucleotides are TGTGCCAGCAGTTCCCTGCGAGGGGGCGGGTATGGCTACACCTTC.

This chain joins TRBV11-2 and TRBJ2-2; 9 nucleotides agree with TRBD2. The CDR3 is 16 amino acids. The germline CDR1 and CDR2 sequences are SGHAT and FQNNGV. V lost 7 bases to trimming and J lost 7 bases; unmatched junction nucleotides: 13. CDR3 region: CASTLGSGSVGGELFF. CDR3 DNA sequence: TGTGCCAGCACCCTGGGTAGCGGGAGTGTGGGCGGGGAGCTGTTTTTT.

The chain couples TRBV7-8 to TRBJ1-5; the match to TRBD1 covers 7 bases. The CDR3 totals 15 residues. The V gene's germline CDR1 is SGHVS and CDR2 FQNEAQ. Unmatched junction bases numbered 10, after V lost 5 bases and J lost 6 bases. As DNA, the CDR3 is TGTGCCAGCAGCACACTACAGGGGCCCAGTCAGCCCCAGCATTTT. Encoded protein: CASSTLQGPSQPQHF.

The chain is built from TRBV6-8 and TRBJ2-1; 9 positions match TRBD2. Germline lookup yields CDR1 MNHGY and CDR2 SAAAGT. The CDR3 totals 14 residues. Unmatched junction bases numbered 10, after V lost 8 bases and J lost 8 bases. In DNA, the CDR3 is TGTGCCAGCTGCCCTGGGACTAGCATTTATGAGCAGTTCTTC. Amino acids: CASCPGTSIYEQFF.

V and J are TRBV3-1 (or the pseudogene TRBV3-2) and TRBJ2-2, with a possible D match to TRBD1 (8 bases). V shed 4 bases and J shed 5 bases, with 14 bases lying between them. Germline V CDR1 and CDR2: LGHDT, YNNKEL (reference sequence). The CDR3 covers 15 residues. The CDR3 loop reads CASSRGQGLTGELFF. CDR3 DNA: TGTGCCAGCAGCCGAGGACAGGGACTAACCGGGGAGCTGTTTTTT.

This rearrangement joins TRBV5-1 to TRBJ2-5; D not resolved. Trimming removed 0 bases from V and 1 base from J, with 19 bases in between. CDR3 length: 18 amino acids. The germline V gene has CDR1 SGHRS and CDR2 YFSETQ. In DNA form, the CDR3 reads TGCGCCAGCAGCTTGGCCCAGTTGTCCGTTATTTCCCAAGAGACCCAGTACTTC. Residues: CASSLAQLSVISQETQYF. The full variable domain, in which reference TRBV5-1 and TRBJ2-5 provide the parts outside the CDR3, is KAGVTQTPRYLIKTRGQQVTLSCSPISGHRSVSWYQQTPGQGLQFLFEYFSETQRNKGNFPGRFSGRQFSNSRSEMNVSTLELGDSALYLCASSLAQLSVISQETQYFGPGTRLLVL.

The chain links TRBV10-3 to TRBJ1-4, with D possibly being TRBD1 (5 bases). Looked up from germline, CDR1 is ENHRY and CDR2 is SYGVKD. Trimming took 6 bases from V and 7 from J, leaving 18 bases between them. The CDR3 is 15 amino acids. The CDR3 DNA sequence: TGTGCCATCAGCTCGGGGGAGTTTAGGGGTGAAAAACTGTTTTTT. It codes for CAISSGEFRGEKLFF.